The 31 T cell receptor beta chains listed next were all sequenced from one sample in a study of T cells after yellow fever vaccination. TCRdb recomputed calls from the 5' RACE reads with MiXCR, one row per CDR3 protein. The table has under 550,000 distinct CDR3 sequences, roughly a fifth seen once. The sequencing here drew on PBMCs, taken roughly 20 days after the first yellow fever vaccination. These receptors originate from a man younger than 35 who received the YFV17D yellow fever vaccine.

This clonotype was counted a few times. The V call is TRBV2, the J call TRBJ1-1; tentatively, D is TRBD1 (6 bases). The CDR3 runs to 17 residues. V shed 6 bases and J shed 1 base, with 21 bases lying between them. Germline V gives CDR1 SNHLY, CDR2 FYNNEI. The CDR3 bases are TGTGCCAGCAGCGCTTTAGGACAGCCTGAGAGGAACACTGAAGCTTTCTTT. Protein product: CASSALGQPERNTEAFF.

This clonotype has a handful of counts. J is TRBJ1-1 and V is TRBV28; D remains unclear. CDR1 is MDHEN and CDR2 is SYDVKM in the germline V gene. This CDR3 region has 11 residues. Trimming cost V 5 bases and J 11 bases, with 12 bases left between them. The CDR3 DNA follows: TGTGCCAGCAGTGGGAGGACCGGGGCTTTCTTT. Translation: CASSGRTGAFF.

CDR3 region: CSVNPGQGHNEQFF. The CDR3 coding sequence is TGCAGTGTCAACCCGGGACAGGGCCACAATGAGCAGTTCTTC. The chain links TRBV20-1 to TRBJ2-1; the match to TRBD1 covers 9 bases. The CDR3 runs to 14 residues. V dropped 7 bases and J dropped 5; count of bases not matched to a gene: 9. From germline, CDR1 is DFQATT and CDR2 SNEGSKA (reference sequence).

In this sample, this clonotype turned up a few times. The chain combines TRBV21-1 with TRBJ2-5. TRBV21-1 is assigned pseudogene status. CDR3 length equals 12 residues. As DNA, the CDR3 is TGTGCCAGCAGCATGGCACAAGAGACCCAGTACTTC. This gives the protein CASSMAQETQYF.

The table lists this clonotype with a few counts. The chain carries TRBV7-2 and TRBJ2-3; 8 bases match TRBD1. Germline V gene sequence: CDR1 SGHTA, CDR2 FQGNSA. This CDR3 comprises 15 residues. Trimming at V came to 4 bases and at J to 4 bases, leaving 7 bases not matched to a gene. CDR3 residues: CASSSRQGLADTQYF. As DNA, the CDR3 is TGTGCCAGCAGCTCTCGACAGGGGTTAGCAGATACGCAGTATTTT.

The chain couples TRBV3-1 to TRBJ1-5; TRBD1 agrees at 12 bases. Germline values: CDR1 LGHDT, CDR2 YNNKEL (reference sequence). The CDR3 is 18 residues long. The junction had 6 bases not matched to a gene; V was cut back by 1 base and J by 2 bases. CDR3 in DNA: TGTGCCAGCAGCCAAGCCACCGGGACAGGGGGCGGCAATCAGCCCCAGCATTTT. This sequence encodes CASSQATGTGGGNQPQHF.

Ten or more counts support this clonotype. This chain connects TRBV5-8 to TRBJ2-3; 13 bases agree with TRBD2. CDR3 length: 14 amino acids. The trim removed 4 bases at V and 6 bases at J, leaving 2 bases unmatched. Germline V gene data show CDR1 as SGHTS and CDR2 as YDEGEE. CDR3 region: CASSLLAGGDTQYF. In nucleotides, the CDR3 is TGTGCCAGCAGCCTACTAGCGGGGGGGGATACGCAGTATTTT.

The gene calls are TRBV9 and TRBJ2-7, with D perhaps matching TRBD1 (6 bases). V lost 4 bases, J lost 4 bases, and 15 bases lay in between. The CDR3 is 14 residues long. Germline assignment: CDR1 SGDLS and CDR2 YYNGEE. The CDR3 DNA reads as TGTGCCAGCAGCCTGGACAGTGCCCCATACGAGCAGTACTTC. Protein product: CASSLDSAPYEQYF.

This sequence joins TRBV5-6 and TRBJ1-1; tentatively, D is TRBD1 (6 bases). The germline V gene encodes CDR1 SGHDT and CDR2 YYEEEE. This CDR3 has 15 amino acids. The ends were cut back, 3 bases at V and 3 bases at J, with 15 bases in the middle. The CDR3 reads CASSSLDSQDTEAFF. DNA of the CDR3: TGTGCCAGCAGCTCGTTGGACAGTCAAGACACTGAAGCTTTCTTT.

This chain uses TRBV5-5 with TRBJ1-2, with TRBD1 identical over 8 bases. The ends lost 1 base at V and 5 bases at J; junction bases unmatched: 7. The CDR3 has 15 amino acids. CDR1 SGHKS and CDR2 YYEKEE come from the germline V gene (reference sequence). CDR3 sequence (DNA): TGTGCCAGCAGCTTGTCGCAGGGGGCAGGGTATGGCTACACCTTC. Translation gives CASSLSQGAGYGYTF.

The chain links TRBV19 to TRBJ2-2, with D unresolved. The CDR3 totals 14 residues. Germline V gene data show CDR1 as LNHDA and CDR2 as SQIVND (reference sequence). V was cut by 6 bases and J by 11 bases, with 19 bases left in between. The CDR3 reads CASSPRNVPNELFF. For the CDR3, the DNA is TGTGCCAGTAGCCCCAGGAACGTCCCCAATGAGCTGTTTTTT.

CDR3 coding DNA: TGTGCCAGCAGCTTGCTGGACAGAGCTGAAGCTTTCTTT. Translated: CASSLLDRAEAFF. This rearrangement joins TRBV7-9 to TRBJ1-1, with TRBD1 as a possible D gene (6 bases). V was trimmed by 3 bases and J by 6 bases, leaving 11 bases between them. The CDR3 runs to 13 residues. Per germline, CDR1 SEHNR and CDR2 FQNEAQ (reference sequence).

This clonotype was counted between two and nine times. V gene TRBV5-1 combines with J gene TRBJ2-1; maybe TRBD2 (7 bases). Trimming left V 2 bases short and J 5 bases short, with 14 bases between. Germline CDR1 is SGHRS and CDR2 is YFSETQ. The CDR3 sequence is 15 residues long. CDR3 sequence: CASSFEGGGNNEQFF. The CDR3 nucleotides read TGCGCCAGCAGCTTTGAGGGGGGGGGTAACAATGAGCAGTTCTTC. The entire variable domain, with the rest obtained from reference TRBV5-1 and TRBJ2-1, is as follows: KAGVTQTPRYLIKTRGQQVTLSCSPISGHRSVSWYQQTPGQGLQFLFEYFSETQRNKGNFPGRFSGRQFSNSRSEMNVSTLELGDSALYLCASSFEGGGNNEQFFGPGTRLTVL.

Many counts were recorded for this clonotype. CDR3 DNA: TGTGCCAGCAGCTTAGAACAGTACAATGAGCAGTTCTTC. Residues: CASSLEQYNEQFF. V gene TRBV11-2 combines with J gene TRBJ2-1; no firm D call. The CDR3 has 13 residues. From germline, CDR1 is SGHAT and CDR2 FQNNGV. V was cut by 0 bases and J by 4 bases, with 4 bases left in between.

The chain employs TRBV12-3 or TRBV12-4 and TRBJ2-2; TRBD1 might be the D (6 bases). The CDR3 runs to 16 residues. V was trimmed by 6 bases and J by 6 bases, leaving 20 bases between them. The CDR3 sequence: CASRWTGTRRPGELFF. CDR3 nucleotides: TGTGCCAGCAGGTGGACCGGGACACGGCGTCCCGGGGAGCTGTTTTTT.

Only a few counts were recorded for this clonotype. This sequence joins TRBV9 and TRBJ2-1, with 9 bases aligning to TRBD1. CDR3 length equals 17 residues. Germline lookup yields CDR1 SGDLS and CDR2 YYNGEE. V was pared by 4 bases and J by 2 bases, with 10 bases of the junction left unmatched. As DNA, the CDR3 is TGTGCCAGCAGCCCACGGACAGGGGCGTCTACCTACAATGAGCAGTTCTTC. Protein: CASSPRTGASTYNEQFF.

This rearrangement joins TRBV12-3 or TRBV12-4 to TRBJ1-1; D not resolved. The ends were cut back, 3 bases at V and 6 bases at J, with 11 bases in the middle. This CDR3 has 13 residues. The DNA of the CDR3 is TGTGCCAGCAGTTTCACTCCGTCGGCTGAAGCTTTCTTT. This gives the protein CASSFTPSAEAFF.

The chain links TRBV27 to TRBJ2-5, with 7 bases matching TRBD2. V shed 5 bases and J 4 bases; nucleotides not matched to a gene: 7. This CDR3 is built from 14 residues. From germline, CDR1 is MNHEY and CDR2 SMNVEV (reference sequence). The CDR3 sequence is CASSPGLVGETQYF. CDR3 sequence (DNA): TGTGCCAGCAGTCCCGGACTAGTAGGAGAGACCCAGTACTTC.

This sequence joins TRBV6-1 and TRBJ1-2, with D tentatively TRBD1 (5 bases). Trimming cost V 3 bases and J 8 bases, with 13 bases left between them. Germline V lookup: CDR1 MNHNS, CDR2 SASEGT. The CDR3 has 13 residues. CDR3 DNA: TGTGCCAGCAGTGATCAGGGTTGGCGCGGCTACACCTTC. Its protein is CASSDQGWRGYTF.

This sequence joins TRBV29-1 and TRBJ2-1; no firm D call. Per germline, CDR1 SQVTM and CDR2 ANQGSEA. V lost 4 bases to trimming and J lost 5 bases, with 27 bases between them. The CDR3 totals 18 residues. The CDR3 loop is CSVAALGPSRAPDNEQFF. Written as DNA, the CDR3 is TGCAGCGTTGCGGCCCTTGGCCCTTCTCGAGCCCCGGACAATGAGCAGTTCTTC.

The sample holds a few counts of this clonotype. The rearrangement links TRBV4-1 to TRBJ2-1; tentatively, D is TRBD2 (6 bases). V was pared by 1 base and J by 4 bases, with 8 bases between. The germline V gene has CDR1 MGHRA and CDR2 YSYEKL. The CDR3 covers 14 residues. The CDR3 DNA reads TGCGCCAGCAGCCAAGGCCGGGGGTACAATGAGCAGTTCTTC. Translating it yields CASSQGRGYNEQFF.

The chain has TRBV12-3 or TRBV12-4 and TRBJ2-3; D not certain. The V end was cut by 3 bases, the J end by 14 bases, with 15 bases between. The CDR3 covers 12 residues. The CDR3 region is CASSFGRTGWYF. In nucleotides, the CDR3 is TGTGCCAGCAGTTTCGGGCGAACTGGGTGGTATTTT.

The V call is TRBV24-1, the J call TRBJ2-5, with D perhaps TRBD1 or TRBD2 (5 bases each). The V gene lost 3 bases and the J gene lost 7 bases, with 23 bases spanning the gap. In germline, CDR1 is KGHDR, CDR2 SFDVKD. The CDR3 runs 17 residues. The CDR3 DNA follows: TGTGCCACCAGTGATGAGGGTGGTGGACAAGGGTTGGGGACCCAGTACTTC. Protein sequence: CATSDEGGGQGLGTQYF.

This clonotype has just a few counts. The rearrangement uses TRBV6-1 and TRBJ2-7, with D possibly being TRBD1 or TRBD2 (7 bases each). Germline V lookup: CDR1 MNHNS, CDR2 SASEGT. Trimming pared 6 bases from V and 6 bases from J, leaving 12 bases between. CDR3 length: 12 amino acids. The CDR3 reads CASRAGQFEQYF. The CDR3 region has the DNA TGTGCCAGCAGAGCGGGACAGTTCGAGCAGTACTTC.

The chain couples TRBV12-3 or TRBV12-4 to TRBJ1-5, with 7 nucleotides matching TRBD1. This CDR3 has 14 residues. Trimming took 5 bases from V and 6 from J; bases not matched to a gene: 7. CDR3 in DNA: TGTGCCAGCAGTACAGGGGATGGGAGTCAGCCCCAGCATTTT. Amino acid sequence: CASSTGDGSQPQHF.

This clonotype was seen repeatedly, ten times or more. The chain recombines TRBV7-2 with TRBJ2-3, with D hard to call. CDR1 SGHTA and CDR2 FQGNSA come from the germline V gene. The V end lost 5 bases, the J end lost 0 bases, and 9 bases lay between the germline ends. The CDR3 covers 14 residues. CDR3 in amino acids: CASSTYLSTDTQYF. The CDR3 nucleotides are TGTGCCAGCAGCACATACTTAAGCACAGATACGCAGTATTTT.

The chain employs TRBV6-2 or TRBV6-3 and TRBJ2-7; 13 positions agree with TRBD2. The CDR3 is made up of 14 amino acids. The V and J ends lost 6 bases and 6 bases, in that order; junction bases with no gene match: 5. Germline loops: CDR1 MNHEY, CDR2 SVGEGT. The DNA of the CDR3 is TGTGCCAGCAGGACTAGCGGGGGGTCCGGCGAGCAGTACGTC. It translates to CASRTSGGSGEQYV.

This clonotype was detected a few times. V usage is TRBV7-6 and J usage is TRBJ2-1, with 12 bases identical to TRBD2. Germline V gene sequence: CDR1 SGHVS, CDR2 FNYEAQ. With 6 bases clipped from V and 3 bases from J, the junction kept 6 bases outside the gene matches. The CDR3 covers 16 residues. This chain's CDR3 is CASRDGTSGYYNEQFF. The CDR3 DNA sequence: TGTGCCAGCAGGGACGGGACTAGCGGGTACTACAATGAGCAGTTCTTC.

This chain links TRBV2 with TRBJ2-2; maybe TRBD1 (5 bases). The germline V gene has CDR1 SNHLY and CDR2 FYNNEI. The V gene lost 4 bases and the J gene lost 5 bases, with 17 bases spanning the gap. The CDR3 runs 16 residues. The chain's CDR3 is CASSGQKTIRTGELFF. The CDR3 nucleotides are TGTGCCAGCAGTGGACAGAAGACAATACGGACCGGGGAGCTGTTTTTT.

V gene TRBV3-1 combines with J gene TRBJ1-6; no clear D gene. Germline assignment: CDR1 LGHDT and CDR2 YNNKEL (reference sequence). Trimming took off 4 bases at V and 9 bases at J, with 13 bases between the two ends. The length of the CDR3 is 14 residues. DNA for the CDR3: TGTGCCAGCAGCCCGCGGCCCCGCAGTTCACCCCTCCACTTT. Translated: CASSPRPRSSPLHF.

This clonotype was seen only a few times. The rearrangement links TRBV20-1 to TRBJ1-2; 8 nucleotides agree with TRBD1. J lost 7 bases, V lost 5 bases, and 12 bases had no gene match. In germline, CDR1 is DFQATT, CDR2 SNEGSKA (reference sequence). The CDR3 consists of 14 residues. The CDR3 nucleotides are TGCAGTGCTGCCCGGGGACAGGATTTTGCTGGCTACACCTTC. Translation: CSAARGQDFAGYTF.